This T cell receptor beta chain comes out of a study of blood T cells in healthy people across ages (dated by TCRdb to the mid-2010s). Regarding the study in general: Template switching captured roughly one uniquely barcoded TCR beta cDNA molecule per two T cells in model experiments. To avoid experimental bias, donors of different ages were randomly spread across the sequencing lanes. Age-related changes in TCR beta repertoire diversity were measured in the study by deep sequencing normalized with unique cDNA molecular identifiers. For two donors (one aged 18 to 30 and one aged 80 or older), the study analyzed two additional independent replicas of 1 million unique cDNA reads from the same blood draw. Donors were grouped into four age groups: young (average approximately 15 years), middle-aged (under 40), aged (62) and long-lived (around 82).

Only a few counts were recorded for this clonotype. Its antigen is unknown. Qualities for individual bases were not recorded, and no much larger clone is one base off. Receptors were amplified or captured by 5' RACE. Sequencer: Illumina HiSeq 2500. A second roughly 7 to 11 cycle PCR used a sample-barcoded 5' primer and a J-beta primer mix. Each TCR beta cDNA molecule received a unique molecular identifier from a template-switch 5' adaptor carrying 12 random nucleotides. At least 2.5 million CDR3-containing paired-end reads were obtained from each sample. First-strand cDNA synthesis was performed from all RNA using the Mint cDNA synthesis kit, with priming by a TRBC-specific oligonucleotide. All cDNA was treated with uracil-DNA glycosylase and then went through a first 18-cycle PCR with the universal primers M1SS and BC2_uni_R. Per the source publication's procedure: For normalization, 1 million high-quality reads were randomly selected from each sample, with every read carrying a distinct molecular identifier. Instead of being binned into consensus sequences, reads that shared molecular identifiers were thrown out. MiTCR, set to a Q25 quality threshold and the strictest error-elimination algorithm, was used for CDR3 identification, clonotype clustering and error correction. A nonparametric unseen species model with Euler transformation was used to estimate lower-bound total TCR beta diversity. TCRdb reprocessing: public reads trimmed at Q25 with fastp, clones called with MiXCR, in-frame beta chains kept. CDR3 protein sequences are deduplicated, and each keeps its most common genes and DNA. The V and J calls were determined by TCRdb, not by the authors. This sample lists about 640,000 distinct CDR3 sequences; approximately 50% were detected once. Over 30% of the sample belongs to the ten largest clones.

From the cysteine through the phenylalanine, the CDR3 covers 14 amino acids. CDR3 DNA only is kept here, 42 bases in frame from base 1. CDR1 and CDR2 are drawn from the germline V gene: KGHDR, SFDVKD. V gives up 4 bases and J gives up 10 bases, and the segment between their germline ends measures 16 bases. Beyond this particular receptor, the publication reports: Because donor CMV infection status was unknown, age-related changes in expanded clonotypes were potentially confounded. The percentage of naive T cells measured by flow cytometry correlated strongly with observed TCR beta diversity. Estimates of total diversity based on one million sequenced T cells were considered lower bounds and underestimates. As age increased, observed TCR beta diversity per million T cells dropped in a roughly linear way, and a significant reduction was already evident by age roughly 40. Compared with the aged group, the long-lived group had more naive CD4+ T cells, fewer expanded clones and increased TCR diversity, a pattern suggesting age selection. Conclusive comparison of naive and antigen-experienced compartments was prevented by the profiling of bulk unsorted PBMCs.

Donors were a few dozen systemically healthy Caucasian individuals from Russia aged roughly 6 to 95 years. Each donor gave 8.5 to 10 milliliters of peripheral blood, collected into EDTA-treated Vacutainer tubes. PBMCs were isolated by Ficoll-Paque density-gradient centrifugation, with at least 6 million obtained per sample. Total RNA, at least 6 micrograms per sample, was extracted from PBMCs with Trizol reagent. For every donor, flow cytometry on a PBMC aliquot measured the percentage of naive CD45RAhigh/CD27high T cells. The sequenced material came from blood. This TCR was sampled from a man aged 60-69 years in good health. The chain links TRBV24-1 with TRBJ2-1; perhaps TRBD2 is the D gene, with 6 bases matching. At the DNA level, the sequence is TGTGCCACCAGTGACCCCGGGGAGGCAGGAGAGCAGTTCTTC. The encoded protein is CATSDPGEAGEQFF.